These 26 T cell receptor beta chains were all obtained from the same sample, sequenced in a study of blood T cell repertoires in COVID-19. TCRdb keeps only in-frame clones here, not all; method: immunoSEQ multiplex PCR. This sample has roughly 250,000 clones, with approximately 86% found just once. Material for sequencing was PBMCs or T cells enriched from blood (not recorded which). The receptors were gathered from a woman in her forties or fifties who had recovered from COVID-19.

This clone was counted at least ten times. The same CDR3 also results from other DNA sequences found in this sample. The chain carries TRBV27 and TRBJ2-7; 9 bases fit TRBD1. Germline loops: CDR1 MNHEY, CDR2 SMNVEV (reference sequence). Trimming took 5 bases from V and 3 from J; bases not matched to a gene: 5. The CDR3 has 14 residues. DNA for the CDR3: TGTGCCAGCAGTACCGGGACAGGGTACTACGAGCAGTACTTC. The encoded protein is CASSTGTGYYEQYF.

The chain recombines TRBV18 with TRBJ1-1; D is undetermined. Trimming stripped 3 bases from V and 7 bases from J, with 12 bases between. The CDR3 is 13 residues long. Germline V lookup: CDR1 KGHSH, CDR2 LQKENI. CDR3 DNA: TGTGCCAGCTCACCGTTGGACGGAGGTGAAGCTTTCTTT. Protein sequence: CASSPLDGGEAFF.

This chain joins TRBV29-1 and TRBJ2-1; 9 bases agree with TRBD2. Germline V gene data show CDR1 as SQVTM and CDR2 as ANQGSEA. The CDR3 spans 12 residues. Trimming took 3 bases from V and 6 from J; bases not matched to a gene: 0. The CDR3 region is CSVDSGSNEQFF. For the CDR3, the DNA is TGCAGCGTTGATAGCGGGAGCAATGAGCAGTTCTTC.

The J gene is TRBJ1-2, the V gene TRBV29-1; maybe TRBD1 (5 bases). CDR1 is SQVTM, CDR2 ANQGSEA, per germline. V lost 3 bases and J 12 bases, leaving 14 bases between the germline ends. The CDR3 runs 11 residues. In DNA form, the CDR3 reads TGCAGCGTTGATAGACAGCTGGGGAACACCTTC. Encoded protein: CSVDRQLGNTF.

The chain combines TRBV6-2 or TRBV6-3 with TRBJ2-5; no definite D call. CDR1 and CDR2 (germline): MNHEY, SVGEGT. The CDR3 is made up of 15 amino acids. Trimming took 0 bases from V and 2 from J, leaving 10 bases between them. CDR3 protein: CASSYSFATQETQYF. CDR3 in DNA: TGTGCCAGCAGTTACTCCTTCGCTACTCAAGAGACCCAGTACTTC.

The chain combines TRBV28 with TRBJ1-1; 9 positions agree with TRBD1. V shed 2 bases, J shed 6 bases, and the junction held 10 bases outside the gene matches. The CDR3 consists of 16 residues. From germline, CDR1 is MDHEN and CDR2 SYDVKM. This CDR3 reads CASSLRGTGFYSEAFF. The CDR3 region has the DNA TGTGCCAGCAGTTTAAGAGGGACAGGGTTTTATTCTGAAGCTTTCTTT.

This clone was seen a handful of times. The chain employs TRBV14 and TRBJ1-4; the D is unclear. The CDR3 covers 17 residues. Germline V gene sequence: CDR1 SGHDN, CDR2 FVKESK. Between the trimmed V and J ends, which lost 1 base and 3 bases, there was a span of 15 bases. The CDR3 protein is CASSQALGVQANEKLFF. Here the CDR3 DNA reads TGTGCCAGCAGCCAAGCATTAGGCGTCCAGGCTAATGAAAAACTGTTTTTT.

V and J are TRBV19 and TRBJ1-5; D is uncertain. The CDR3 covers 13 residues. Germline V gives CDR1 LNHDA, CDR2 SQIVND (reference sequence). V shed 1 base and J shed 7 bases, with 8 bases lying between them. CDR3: CASSIGQQQPQHF. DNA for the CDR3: TGTGCCAGTAGTATAGGCCAACAACAGCCCCAGCATTTT. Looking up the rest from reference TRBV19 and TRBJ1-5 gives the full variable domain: DGGITQSPKYLFRKEGQNVTLSCEQNLNHDAMYWYRQDPGQGLRLIYYSQIVNDFQKGDIAEGYSVSREKKESFPLTVTSAQKNPTAFYLCASSIGQQQPQHFGDGTRLSIL.

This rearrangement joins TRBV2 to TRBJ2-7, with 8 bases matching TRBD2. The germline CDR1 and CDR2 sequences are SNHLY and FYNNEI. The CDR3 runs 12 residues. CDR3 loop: CVSGTSAHEQYF. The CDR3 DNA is TGTGTCTCCGGGACTAGTGCCCACGAGCAGTACTTC.

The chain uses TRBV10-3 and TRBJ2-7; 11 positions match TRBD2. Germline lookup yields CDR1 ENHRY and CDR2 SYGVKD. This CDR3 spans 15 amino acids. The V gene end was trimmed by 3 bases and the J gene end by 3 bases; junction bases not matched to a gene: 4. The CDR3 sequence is CAISDGTSGHYEQYF. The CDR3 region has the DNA TGTGCCATCAGTGATGGGACTAGCGGACACTACGAGCAGTACTTC.

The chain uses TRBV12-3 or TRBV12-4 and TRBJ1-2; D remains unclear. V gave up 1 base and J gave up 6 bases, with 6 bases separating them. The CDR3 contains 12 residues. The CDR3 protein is CASSLVRDGYTF. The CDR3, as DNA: TGTGCCAGCAGTTTAGTCCGGGATGGCTACACCTTC.

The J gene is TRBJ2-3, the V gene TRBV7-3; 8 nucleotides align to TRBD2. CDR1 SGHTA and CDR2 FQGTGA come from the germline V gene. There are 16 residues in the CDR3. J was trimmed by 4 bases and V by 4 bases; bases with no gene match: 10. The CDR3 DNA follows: TGTGCCAGCAGCTGGACCGGGACTAGAGGTTCAGATACGCAGTATTTT. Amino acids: CASSWTGTRGSDTQYF.

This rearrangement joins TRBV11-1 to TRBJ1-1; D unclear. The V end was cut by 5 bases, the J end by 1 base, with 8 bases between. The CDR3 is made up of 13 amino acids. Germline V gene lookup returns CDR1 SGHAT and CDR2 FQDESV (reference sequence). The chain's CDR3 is CASSRGENTEAFF. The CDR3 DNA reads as TGTGCCAGCAGCCGGGGAGAGAACACTGAAGCTTTCTTT.

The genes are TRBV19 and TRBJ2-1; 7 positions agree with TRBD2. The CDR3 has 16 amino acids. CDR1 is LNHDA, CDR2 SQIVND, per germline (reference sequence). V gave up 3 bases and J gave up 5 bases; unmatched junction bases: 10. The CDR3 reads CASSIPGGSIHNEQFF. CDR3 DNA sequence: TGTGCCAGTAGTATCCCAGGCGGGAGTATCCACAATGAGCAGTTCTTC.

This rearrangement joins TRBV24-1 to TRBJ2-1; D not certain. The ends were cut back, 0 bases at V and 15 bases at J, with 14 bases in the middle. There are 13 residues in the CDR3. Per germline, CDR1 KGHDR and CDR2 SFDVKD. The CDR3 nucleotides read TGTGCCACCAGTGATTTGGGCTCCTTTGATTGGTTCTTC. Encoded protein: CATSDLGSFDWFF.

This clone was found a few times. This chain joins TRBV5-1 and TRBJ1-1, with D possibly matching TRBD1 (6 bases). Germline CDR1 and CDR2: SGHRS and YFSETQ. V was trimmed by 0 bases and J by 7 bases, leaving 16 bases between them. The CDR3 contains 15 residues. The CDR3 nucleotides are TGCGCCAGCAGCTTGGGACACAGGGAAAGAAATGAAGCTTTCTTT. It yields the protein CASSLGHRERNEAFF.

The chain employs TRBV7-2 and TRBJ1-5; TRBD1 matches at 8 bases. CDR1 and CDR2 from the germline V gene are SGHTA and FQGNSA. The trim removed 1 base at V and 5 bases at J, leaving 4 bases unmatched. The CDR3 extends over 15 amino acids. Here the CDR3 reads CASSLDSGGHQPQHF. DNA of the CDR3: TGTGCCAGCAGCTTAGACTCAGGGGGCCATCAGCCCCAGCATTTT.

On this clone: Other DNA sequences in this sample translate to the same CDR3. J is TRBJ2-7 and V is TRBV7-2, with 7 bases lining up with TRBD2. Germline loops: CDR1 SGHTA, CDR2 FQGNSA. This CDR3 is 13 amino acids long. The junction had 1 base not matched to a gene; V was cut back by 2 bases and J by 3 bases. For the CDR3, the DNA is TGTGCCAGCAGCTTACAGCGGGGCTACGAGCAGTACTTC. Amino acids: CASSLQRGYEQYF.

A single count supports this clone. The CDR3 reads CASSPTDGETQYF. CDR3 nucleotides: TGTGCCAGCTCACCAACAGACGGAGAGACCCAGTACTTC. The rearrangement uses TRBV18 and TRBJ2-5; no reliable D call. The CDR3 covers 13 residues. The V end was cut by 2 bases, the J end by 4 bases, with 8 bases between. The germline CDR1 and CDR2 sequences are KGHSH and LQKENI. Together with reference TRBV18 and TRBJ2-5, the CDR3 gives the full variable domain: NAGVMQNPRHLVRRRGQEARLRCSPMKGHSHVYWYRQLPEEGLKFMVYLQKENIIDESGMPKERFSAEFPKEGPSILRIQQVVRGDSAAYFCASSPTDGETQYFGPGTRLLVL.

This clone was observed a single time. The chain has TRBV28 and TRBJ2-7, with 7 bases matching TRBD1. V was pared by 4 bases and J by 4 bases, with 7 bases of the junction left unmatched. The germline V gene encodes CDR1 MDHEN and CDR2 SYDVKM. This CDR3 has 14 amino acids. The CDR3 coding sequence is TGTGCCAGCAGTTACCGGGACAGCGGTTACGAGCAGTACTTC. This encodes CASSYRDSGYEQYF.

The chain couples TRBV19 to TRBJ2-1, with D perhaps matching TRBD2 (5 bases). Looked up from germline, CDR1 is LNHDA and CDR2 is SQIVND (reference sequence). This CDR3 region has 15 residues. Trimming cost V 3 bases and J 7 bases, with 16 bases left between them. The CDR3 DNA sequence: TGTGCCAGTAGTATCTCGGGGTTTGGGGATAATGAGCAGTTCTTC. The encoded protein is CASSISGFGDNEQFF. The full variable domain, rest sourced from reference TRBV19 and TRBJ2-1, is DGGITQSPKYLFRKEGQNVTLSCEQNLNHDAMYWYRQDPGQGLRLIYYSQIVNDFQKGDIAEGYSVSREKKESFPLTVTSAQKNPTAFYLCASSISGFGDNEQFFGPGTRLTVL.

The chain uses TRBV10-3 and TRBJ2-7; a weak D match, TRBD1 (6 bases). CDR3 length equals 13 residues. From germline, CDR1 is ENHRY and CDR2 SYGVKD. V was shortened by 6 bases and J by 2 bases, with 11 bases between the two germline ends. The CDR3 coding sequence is TGTGCCATCAGCCGGACAGAAGCCTACGAGCAGTACTTC. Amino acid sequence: CAISRTEAYEQYF.

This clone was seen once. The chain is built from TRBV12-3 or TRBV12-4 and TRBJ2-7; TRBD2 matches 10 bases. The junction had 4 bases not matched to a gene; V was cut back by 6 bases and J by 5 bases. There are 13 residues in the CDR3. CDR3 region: CASSPLAGDEQYF. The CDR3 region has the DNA TGTGCCAGCAGCCCCCTAGCGGGAGACGAGCAGTACTTC.

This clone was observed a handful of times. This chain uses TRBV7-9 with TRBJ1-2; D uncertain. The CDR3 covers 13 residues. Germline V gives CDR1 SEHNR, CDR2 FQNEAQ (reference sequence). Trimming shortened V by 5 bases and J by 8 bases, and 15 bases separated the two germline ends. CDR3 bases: TGTGCCAGCAGCCCGTCGGAGAAGCGGGGCTACACCTTC. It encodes CASSPSEKRGYTF.

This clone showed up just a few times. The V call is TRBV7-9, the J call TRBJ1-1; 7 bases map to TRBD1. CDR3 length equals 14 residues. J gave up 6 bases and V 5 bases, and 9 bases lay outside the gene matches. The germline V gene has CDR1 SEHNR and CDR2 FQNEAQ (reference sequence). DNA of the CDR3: TGTGCCAGCAGCAAAGACAGGGAAGTGGCTGAAGCTTTCTTT. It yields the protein CASSKDREVAEAFF.

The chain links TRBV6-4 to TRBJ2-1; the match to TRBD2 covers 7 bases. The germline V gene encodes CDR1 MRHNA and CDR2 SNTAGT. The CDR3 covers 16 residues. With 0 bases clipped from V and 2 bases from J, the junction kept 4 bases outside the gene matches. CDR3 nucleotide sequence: TGTGCCAGCAGTGACTCTGCGGGAGCGCCCTACAATGAGCAGTTCTTC. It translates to CASSDSAGAPYNEQFF.